This T cell receptor beta chain stems from a study of response to subunit inactivated influenza vaccine. This clonotype was counted a few times. Its antigen is unidentified. Overall study results and limits: After each seasonal influenza vaccination, few new T cells are recruited, the authors suggested.

TCRdb recomputed calls from the RT-PCR reads with MiXCR, one row per CDR3 protein. Of 500,000 to 600,000 distinct CDR3 sequences listed, 7.5% to 8.5% were seen once; the top ten hold over 10%. The V end was cut by 5 bases, the J end by 1 base, with 15 bases between. Germline CDR1 is SGHVS and CDR2 is FNYEAQ. The CDR3 sequence is 15 residues long. The receptor was derived from a man aged 50 to 69 who received an inactivated influenza vaccine. The chain has TRBV7-6 and TRBJ2-7; weak D call: TRBD1 (6 bases). The sample was PBMCs from blood, taken around 25 months after vaccination. CDR3 protein: CASSPGLDSSYEQYF. The CDR3 DNA follows: TGTGCCAGCAGCCCTGGACTGGACAGTTCCTACGAGCAGTACTTC.